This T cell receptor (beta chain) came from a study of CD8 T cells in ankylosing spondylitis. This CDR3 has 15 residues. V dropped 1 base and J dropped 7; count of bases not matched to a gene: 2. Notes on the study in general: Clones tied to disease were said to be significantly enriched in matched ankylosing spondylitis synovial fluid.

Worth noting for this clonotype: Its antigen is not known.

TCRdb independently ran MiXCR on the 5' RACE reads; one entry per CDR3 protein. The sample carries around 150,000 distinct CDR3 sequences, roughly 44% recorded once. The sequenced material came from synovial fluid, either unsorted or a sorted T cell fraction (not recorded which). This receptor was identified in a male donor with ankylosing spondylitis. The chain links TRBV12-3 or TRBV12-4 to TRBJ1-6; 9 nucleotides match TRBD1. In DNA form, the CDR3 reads TGTGCCAGCAGTTTAGTAGGGACAGGGAATTCACCCCTCCACTTT. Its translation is CASSLVGTGNSPLHF.